The sample holds many counts of the clone carrying this T cell receptor (beta chain). Its antigen is unidentified. The data were taken from a study of CD8 T cells in ankylosing spondylitis. Study-wide findings and caveats: It was reported that disease-linked clones were significantly enriched in matched ankylosing spondylitis synovial fluid.

By quantitative 5'-RACE with molecular barcodes, the TCR beta libraries were made. MiXCR, applied by TCRdb to the 5' RACE reads, yields one record per CDR3 protein. The profile shows 150,000 to 200,000 distinct CDR3 sequences, 10% to 15% of them singletons. After removal of 3 bases from V and 10 bases from J, the junction contained 14 bases not matched to a gene. The CDR3 runs to 15 residues. In germline, CDR1 is DFQATT, CDR2 SNEGSKA (reference sequence). The receptor was derived from a female donor with ankylosing spondylitis or in good health (not recorded which). The sample comprised blood, either unsorted or a sorted T cell fraction (not recorded which). The chain joins TRBV20-1 to TRBJ2-1, with TRBD2 matching over 8 bases. This CDR3 is CSARIPGLDTSEQFF. The CDR3 bases are TGCAGTGCTAGGATCCCGGGACTAGACACTTCAGAGCAGTTCTTC.